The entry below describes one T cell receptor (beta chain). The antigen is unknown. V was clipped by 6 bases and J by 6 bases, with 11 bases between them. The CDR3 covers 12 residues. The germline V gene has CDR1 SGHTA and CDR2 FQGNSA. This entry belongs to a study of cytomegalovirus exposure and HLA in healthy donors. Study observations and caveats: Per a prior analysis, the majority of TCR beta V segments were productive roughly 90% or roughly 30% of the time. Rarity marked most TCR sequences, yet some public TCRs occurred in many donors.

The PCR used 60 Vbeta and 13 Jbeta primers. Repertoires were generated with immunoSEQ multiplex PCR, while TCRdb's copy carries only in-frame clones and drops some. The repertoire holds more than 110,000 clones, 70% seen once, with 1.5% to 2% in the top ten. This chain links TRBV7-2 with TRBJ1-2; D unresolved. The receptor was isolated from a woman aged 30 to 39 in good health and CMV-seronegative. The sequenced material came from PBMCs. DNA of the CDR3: TGTGCCAGCAGTAGGAGGTACGATGGCTACACCTTC. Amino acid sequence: CASSRRYDGYTF.